The rows below give T cell receptor beta chains drawn from one sample of a study of tumor and adjacent non-tumor tissue in lung cancer. MiXCR was run by TCRdb on the multiplex PCR reads, yielding one entry per CDR3 protein. The sample consists of around 71,000 distinct CDR3 sequences, 55% to 75% of them appearing once. Sequenced sample: lung tumor tissue. These receptors originate from a woman in her forties with non-small cell lung cancer. Both conserved end residues are part of each CDR3. The D gene is left open where the match is weak. Clone sizes are given selectively: once, few, many, or a class where the clone is expanded.

clone_size,v_call,cdr3_length,d_call,j_call,cdr3_aa,cdr3_nt
.,TRBV6-2/TRBV6-3,16,TRBD2,TRBJ2-1,CASSNRLAGSPNEQFF,TGCGCCAGCAGTAACAGATTAGCGGGAAGTCCCAATGAGCAGTTCTTC
.,TRBV6-5,16,.,TRBJ1-1,CARSYIGGPRGTEAFF,TGTGCCAGGAGTTACATTGGTGGCCCCAGGGGCACTGAAGCTTTCTTT
.,TRBV12-3/TRBV12-4,16,.,TRBJ1-5,CVSSTKRKASNQPQHF,TGTGTCAGCAGTACAAAGAGGAAAGCGAGCAATCAGCCCCAGCATTTT
.,TRBV6-1,16,.,TRBJ2-7,CASSMIPGRRWYEQYF,TGTGCCAGCAGCATGATTCCAGGACGGAGGTGGTACGAGCAGTACTTC
.,TRBV7-9,14,.,TRBJ2-2,CASSFLGGAGELFF,TGTGCCAGCAGCTTTCTGGGGGGCGCCGGGGAGCTGTTTTTT
.,TRBV5-1,14,.,TRBJ1-2,CACSVDRSNYGYTF,.
.,TRBV5-1,15,.,TRBJ2-1,CASNWGTGVGNKQFF,TGCGCCAGCAACTGGGGGACCGGAGTTGGCAATAAGCAGTTCTTC
.,TRBV20-1,15,TRBD2,TRBJ2-1,CSASSLAGGLSEYFF,TGCAGTGCTAGTTCGTTAGCGGGTGGACTTAGTGAGTACTTCTTC
.,TRBV11-2,14,.,TRBJ2-3,CAGSLVGSTDTQYF,TGTGCCGGTAGCTTAGTTGGGAGCACAGATACGCAGTATTTC
many,TRBV30,13,.,TRBJ2-5,CAWSVPRVETQYF,TGTGCCTGGAGTGTACCGCGGGTAGAGACCCAGTACTTC
.,TRBV5-1,16,.,TRBJ2-1,CASNFLGDISYNEQFF,TGCGCCAGCAACTTTCTCGGGGACATCTCCTACAATGAGCAGTTCTTC
many,TRBV7-8,15,TRBD2,TRBJ2-1,CASSRQREWSQEQFF,TGTGCCAGCAGCCGACAGCGGGAGTGGAGTCAGGAGCAGTTCTTC
.,TRBV28,16,TRBD2,TRBJ2-3,CASTRGGLTNTDTQYF,TGTGCCAGCACCCGCGGGGGGCTAACTAACACAGATACGCAGTATTTT
once,TRBV29-1,14,TRBD2,TRBJ2-1,CRVTSGFSYDEQFF,TGCAGGGTGACTAGCGGTTTTTCATACGATGAGCAGTTCTTC
once,TRBV4-1,15,.,TRBJ2-3,CARSPASSSTDTQYF,TGCGCCAGGAGCCCCGCGTCTTCCAGCACAGATACGCAGTATTTT
.,TRBV11-2,14,TRBD1,TRBJ1-2,CVNSLPQGAYGYTF,TGTGTCAACAGTTTGCCTCAGGGGGCCTATGGCTACACCTTC
.,TRBV6-5,18,.,TRBJ1-1,CASSYNPPGDRRNTEAFF,TGTGCCAGCAGTTACAACCCCCCGGGGGATCGTAGGAACACTGAAGCTTTTTTT
.,TRBV11-2,15,.,TRBJ2-7,CTRSLTGGGSYEQYF,TGTACCAGGAGTTTAACCGGGGGCGGATCCTACGAGCAGTACTTC
many,TRBV12-3/TRBV12-4,14,.,TRBJ2-3,CASSSGSSSDTQYF,TGTGCCAGCAGTTCCGGATCTTCCTCAGATACGCAGTATTTT
.,TRBV4-1,14,.,TRBJ1-2,CASSRVGGFGGYTF,TGCGCCAGTAGCCGGGTCGGGGGATTTGGCGGCTACACCTTC
.,TRBV4-2,15,.,TRBJ1-5,CASIQGGAGNQPQHF,TGTGCCAGCATCCAAGGCGGGGCCGGCAATCAGCCCCAGCATTTT
.,TRBV25-1,15,.,TRBJ2-7,CASSAGGGVLYEQYF,TGTGCCAGCAGTGCCGGGGGCGGCGTCCTCTACGAGCAGTACTTC
.,TRBV6-7,16,.,TRBJ1-6,CASSYLDSVGSSPLHF,TGTGCCAGCAGTTACCTCGACAGTGTAGGAAGCTCGCCCCTCCACTTT
once,TRBV11-2,14,.,TRBJ2-5,CVNSSRLDQETQYF,TGTGTCAACAGCTCACGCCTAGACCAAGAGACCCAGTACTTC
.,TRBV6-6,19,.,TRBJ2-5,CACSYIFGFDWDKQEAQYF,TGTGCCTGCAGTTACATCTTCGGGTTTGATTGGGACAAGCAAGAGGCCCAGTACTTC
.,TRBV28,15,.,TRBJ2-2,CVSTLGQTNTGELFF,TGTGTCAGCACCCTTGGACAAACTAACACAGGGGAGCTGTTTTTT
.,TRBV20-1,16,TRBD1,TRBJ2-3,CSASNRQGARDQPQYF,TGCAGTGCCTCGAATAGGCAGGGGGCGCGAGATCAGCCCCAGTATTTT
.,TRBV2,14,.,TRBJ2-7,CARRPGTSRYKQYF,TGTGCCAGGAGACCCGGGACATCGCGATACAAGCAGTACTTC
.,TRBV6-5,15,.,TRBJ1-2,CASSYGVGSDYGYTF,TGTGCCAGTAGTTACGGGGTAGGGTCTGACTATGGCTACACATTC
once,TRBV20-1,14,TRBD2,TRBJ2-7,CGALRTSGSMEQYF,TGCGGTGCTCTTCGGACTAGCGGGAGTATGGAGCAGTACTTC
.,TRBV15,14,TRBD2,TRBJ2-3,CATSLGGAMDTQYF,TGTGCCACCAGCCTCGGGGGGGCCATGGATACGCAGTATTTT
many,TRBV20-1,12,.,TRBJ2-7,CSAPTTGTEQYF,TGCAGTGCTCCCACTACGGGAACCGAGCAGTACTTC
.,TRBV12-3/TRBV12-4,13,.,TRBJ2-7,CTSSARGSYEHYF,TGTACCAGCAGTGCTAGGGGGTCCTACGAGCACTACTTC
.,TRBV11-2,15,TRBD1,TRBJ2-1,CVSSFGTGGRNEHFF,TGTGTCAGCAGCTTTGGGACAGGGGGTCGTAATGAGCACTTTTTC
.,TRBV6-1,14,.,TRBJ2-7,CANSTEGLNYEQYF,TGTGCCAACAGTACAGAGGGACTGAACTACGAGCAGTACTTC
many,TRBV5-6,14,.,TRBJ2-7,CASSLTGVSYEQYF,TGTGCCAGCAGCTTGACGGGGGTTTCCTACGAGCAGTACTTC
.,TRBV5-6,16,.,TRBJ2-6,CDSSPTWSSGANVLTF,TGTGACAGCAGCCCAACCTGGAGTTCTGGGGCCAACGTCCTGACTTTC
many,TRBV5-1,14,.,TRBJ2-7,CASSFYGLAYEQYF,TGCGCCAGCAGCTTTTACGGACTGGCCTACGAGCAGTACTTC
.,TRBV11-2,15,.,TRBJ2-3,CVSSTQTASTDTHYF,TGTGTCAGCAGCACTCAGACAGCCAGCACAGATACGCACTATTTT
.,TRBV12-3/TRBV12-4,13,.,TRBJ2-6,CTSRESGANVLTF,TGTACAAGCAGGGAATCTGGGGCCAACGTCCTGACTTTC
.,TRBV29-1,13,.,TRBJ2-1,CSHAGIRYYEQFF,TGCAGCCATGCCGGGATTAGGTACTATGAGCAATTCTTC